The 10 T cell receptor beta chains given below trace back to one sample, sequenced in a study of T cell repertoires in cytomegalovirus infection. These receptors are not linked to any known antigen. MiXCR was run by TCRdb on the reads, yielding one entry per CDR3 protein. The sample contains about 900,000 distinct CDR3 sequences, 30% to 40% of which appear only once. The starting material was cultured CD8+ T cells from PBMCs, obtained from culture after CMV antigen stimulation. These receptors came from a human donor in good health (CMV status not recorded). Some clones in this sample may be carry-over from other donors' samples.

V usage is TRBV10-3 and J usage is TRBJ2-2; D may match TRBD1 or TRBD2 (5 bases each). V was clipped by 8 bases and J by 3 bases, with 16 bases between them. The CDR3 runs to 15 residues. CDR1 and CDR2 (germline): ENHRY, SYGVKD. CDR3 nucleotides: TGTGCCATCCATCTAGCAGGGTCAGACACCGGGGAGCTGTTTTTT. This codes for CAIHLAGSDTGELFF.

This clonotype appeared a few times. The chain carries TRBV7-9 and TRBJ2-1; D unclear. This CDR3 spans 12 amino acids. Germline V gene lookup returns CDR1 SEHNR and CDR2 FQNEAQ (reference sequence). The V end lost 6 bases, the J end lost 10 bases, and 13 bases lay between the germline ends. CDR3 bases: TGTGCCAGCAGTCCGGGCCTCTTCGAGCAGTTCTTC. It encodes CASSPGLFEQFF.

This chain links TRBV7-3 with TRBJ2-1; 9 nucleotides agree with TRBD1. Trimming cost V 3 bases and J 2 bases; bases outside gene matches: 5. Germline CDR1 reads SGHTA; CDR2 reads FQGTGA. The CDR3 has 16 residues. The CDR3 DNA reads as TGTGCCAGCAGCTTTTCCGGGACAGGGCCCTACAATGAGCAGTTCTTC. This translates into CASSFSGTGPYNEQFF.

V gene TRBV4-1 combines with J gene TRBJ1-1; D is ambiguous. V lost 1 base and J 4 bases, leaving 13 bases between the germline ends. There are 15 residues in the CDR3. CDR1 and CDR2 from the germline V gene are MGHRA and YSYEKL. The CDR3 here is CASSQALGSGTEAFF. In DNA, the CDR3 is TGCGCCAGCAGCCAAGCTCTGGGAAGTGGCACTGAAGCTTTCTTT.

This clonotype was detected ten times or more. The chain links TRBV7-2 to TRBJ1-5, with unresolved D. This CDR3 has 14 amino acids. V was clipped by 0 bases and J by 1 base, with 4 bases between them. In germline, CDR1 is SGHTA, CDR2 FQGNSA. Here the CDR3 DNA reads TGTGCCAGCAGCTTAGCGCAGAGCAATCAGCCCCAGCATTTT. This encodes CASSLAQSNQPQHF.

This clonotype came up many times. This chain uses TRBV7-8 with TRBJ1-5; D perhaps matches TRBD1 (6 bases). The V end was cut by 2 bases, the J end by 5 bases, with 16 bases between. The CDR3 totals 16 residues. The germline CDR1 and CDR2 sequences are SGHVS and FQNEAQ. Here the CDR3 DNA reads TGTGCCAGCAGCTTATTTTCGGGAGGGGGACATCAGCCCCAGCATTTT. Translating gives CASSLFSGGGHQPQHF. Full variable domain (remainder filled in from reference TRBV7-8 and TRBJ1-5): GAGVSQSPRYKVAKRGQDVALRCDPISGHVSLFWYQQALGQGPEFLTYFQNEAQLDKSGLPSDRFFAERPEGSVSTLKIQRTQQEDSAVYLCASSLFSGGGHQPQHFGDGTRLSIL.

This clonotype was counted a single time. This may be a read error, as it is one base from a much larger clone. The V gene is TRBV7-4, the J gene TRBJ2-1, with D possibly TRBD2 on 6 matching bases. The CDR3 is 16 amino acids. Germline V gene sequence: CDR1 SGHVT, CDR2 SQSDAQ. The chain's CDR3 is CTSSGPKLGSYNEQFF. In nucleotides, the CDR3 is TGTACCAGCAGCGGGCCGAAGCTGGGCTCCTACAATGAGCAGTTCTTC.

The chain uses TRBV28 and TRBJ2-3; D is perhaps TRBD1 (6 bases). V gave up 5 bases and J gave up 6 bases, with 21 bases separating them. From germline, CDR1 is MDHEN and CDR2 SYDVKM. This CDR3 has 16 amino acids. The CDR3, as DNA: TGTGCCAGCAGTACGCTCCAGGGACACGGGCAGGATACGCAGTATTTT. This codes for CASSTLQGHGQDTQYF. Filled out from reference TRBV28 and TRBJ2-3, the complete variable domain reads DVKVTQSSRYLVKRTGEKVFLECVQDMDHENMFWYRQDPGLGLRLIYFSYDVKMKEKGDIPEGYSVSREKKERFSLILESASTNQTSMYLCASSTLQGHGQDTQYFGPGTRLTVL.

This clonotype was picked up a small number of times. The V call is TRBV6-2 or TRBV6-3, the J call TRBJ2-1, with a tentative D call TRBD1 (8 bases). Germline CDR1 and CDR2: MNHEY and SVGEGT. V lost 0 bases and J 9 bases, leaving 15 bases between the germline ends. The CDR3 is made up of 15 amino acids. The CDR3 is CASSYSDREGSEQFF. DNA for the CDR3: TGTGCCAGCAGTTACTCGGACAGGGAGGGGAGTGAGCAGTTCTTC.

This clonotype was counted a few times. This chain links TRBV4-2 with TRBJ2-2, with a weak D call TRBD2 (5 bases). This CDR3 has 18 residues. V gave up 0 bases and J gave up 0 bases, with 14 bases separating them. Germline CDR1 LGHNA, CDR2 YNFKEQ. The CDR3 DNA reads as TGTGCCAGCAGCCAAGAAGGTTGGACTGAGACGAACACCGGGGAGCTGTTTTTT. This codes for CASSQEGWTETNTGELFF.